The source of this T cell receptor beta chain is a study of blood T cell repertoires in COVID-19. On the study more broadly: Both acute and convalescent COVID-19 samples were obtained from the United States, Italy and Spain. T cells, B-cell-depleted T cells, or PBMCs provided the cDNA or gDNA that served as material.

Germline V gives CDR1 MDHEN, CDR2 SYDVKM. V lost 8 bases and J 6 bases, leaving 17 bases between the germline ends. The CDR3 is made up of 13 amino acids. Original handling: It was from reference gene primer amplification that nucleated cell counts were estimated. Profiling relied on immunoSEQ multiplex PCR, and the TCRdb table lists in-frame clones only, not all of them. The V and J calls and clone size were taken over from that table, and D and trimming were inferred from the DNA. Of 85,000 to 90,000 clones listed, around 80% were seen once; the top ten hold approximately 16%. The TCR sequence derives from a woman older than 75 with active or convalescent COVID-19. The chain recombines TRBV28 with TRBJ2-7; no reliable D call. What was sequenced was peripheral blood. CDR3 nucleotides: TGTGCCAGCCTATTGGCTCCACACAGCGAGCAGTACTTC. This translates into CASLLAPHSEQYF.